A single sample is the source of the 11 T cell receptor beta chains below, sequenced in a study of blood T cell repertoires in COVID-19 (TCRdb year 2020). Receptor amplification or capture employed the immunoSEQ multiplex PCR assay. As stored in TCRdb, this immuneACCESS dataset retains in-frame rearrangements with V and J assigned. A fraction of the clones does not appear; measured against another copy, unresolved V genes explain less than half of the discrepancy, and the remainder lacks a known reason. The sample table shows some 25,000 clones, and less than 90% are seen once. The ten top clones hold roughly 29% of the sample. The sample was peripheral blood. Every receptor here comes from a man aged 70-80 years with COVID-19, enrolled during active disease.

The chain recombines TRBV7-2 with TRBJ1-1; D unresolved. Trimming cost V 4 bases and J 8 bases, with 8 bases left between them. Germline CDR1 reads SGHTA; CDR2 reads FQGNSA. The CDR3 totals 11 residues. The CDR3 loop reads CASSSSTEAFF. In DNA, the CDR3 is TGTGCCAGCAGCTCATCGACAGAAGCTTTCTTT.

The rearrangement joins TRBV6-5 to TRBJ2-3; D perhaps matches TRBD2 (5 bases). Germline V gives CDR1 MNHEY, CDR2 SVGAGI. The CDR3 is 15 amino acids. The V and J ends lost 0 bases and 3 bases respectively, with 10 bases between them. As DNA, the CDR3 is TGTGCCAGCAGTTACTCCAACCCGGGGACAGATACGCAGTATTTT. It translates to CASSYSNPGTDTQYF.

This chain links TRBV5-6 with TRBJ2-7; D may be TRBD1 (6 bases). V dropped 4 bases and J dropped 3 bases, with 14 bases sitting between them. This CDR3 has 14 amino acids. Germline V CDR1 and CDR2: SGHDT, YYEEEE. The CDR3 protein is CASSRTDRVYEQYF. The CDR3 DNA is TGTGCCAGCAGCCGGACAGACCGGGTCTACGAGCAGTACTTC.

The sample holds a few counts of this clone. The rearrangement uses TRBV27 and TRBJ1-2; tentatively, D is TRBD1 (5 bases). Germline V lookup: CDR1 MNHEY, CDR2 SMNVEV (reference sequence). The length of the CDR3 is 12 residues. The V and J ends lost 5 bases and 5 bases respectively, with 9 bases between them. This CDR3 reads CASSHGTYGYTF. The CDR3 bases are TGTGCCAGCAGTCACGGGACTTATGGCTACACCTTC.

The rearrangement joins TRBV6-2 or TRBV6-3 to TRBJ1-2, with D unresolved. Trimming stripped 5 bases from V and 7 bases from J, with 14 bases between. This CDR3 has 13 residues. CDR1 and CDR2 (germline): MNHEY, SVGEGT. The CDR3 here is CASSHRGSLGYTF. The CDR3, as DNA: TGTGCCAGCAGTCACCGGGGTTCTCTTGGCTACACCTTC.

The rearrangement joins TRBV7-9 to TRBJ2-1; 10 bases match TRBD1. The J segment lost 1 base and the V segment lost 4 bases, leaving 1 base of the junction unmatched. Germline V CDR1 and CDR2: SEHNR, FQNEAQ (reference sequence). The CDR3 totals 15 residues. Here the CDR3 reads CASSSGQGSYNEQFF. The DNA for the CDR3 is TGTGCCAGCAGCTCGGGACAGGGGTCCTACAATGAGCAGTTCTTC.

This chain uses TRBV11-2 with TRBJ2-5; the D gene is possibly TRBD2 (6 bases). CDR3 length: 15 residues. The germline CDR1 and CDR2 sequences are SGHAT and FQNNGV. V lost 5 bases to trimming and J lost 5 bases, with 18 bases between them. The CDR3 DNA is TGTGCCAGCAGCGACTGGAACGGGAGCGGTGAGACCCAGTACTTC. Translation: CASSDWNGSGETQYF. Full variable domain (rest looked up from reference TRBV11-2 and TRBJ2-5): EAGVAQSPRYKIIEKRQSVAFWCNPISGHATLYWYQQILGQGPKLLIQFQNNGVVDDSQLPKDRFSAERLKGVDSTLKIQPAKLEDSAVYLCASSDWNGSGETQYFGPGTRLLVL.

The chain combines TRBV6-5 with TRBJ1-1, with no clear D. CDR3 length: 13 residues. Trimming shortened V by 0 bases and J by 9 bases, and 11 bases separated the two germline ends. Germline V gives CDR1 MNHEY, CDR2 SVGAGI. The chain's CDR3 is CASSYSIREKAFF. Written as DNA, the CDR3 is TGTGCCAGCAGTTACTCGATAAGGGAGAAAGCTTTCTTT.

CDR3 residues: CASSLEGQGYEAFF. The CDR3 DNA sequence: TGTGCCAGCAGCTTAGAGGGACAGGGGTATGAAGCTTTCTTT. The genes are TRBV7-8 and TRBJ1-1; 10 bases agree with TRBD1. The CDR3 runs 14 residues. From germline, CDR1 is SGHVS and CDR2 FQNEAQ. The V segment lost 1 base and the J segment 7 bases; nucleotides outside the gene matches: 3.

The V and J genes are TRBV19 and TRBJ1-5; 9 positions agree with TRBD1. Per the germline V gene, CDR1 is LNHDA and CDR2 is SQIVND (reference sequence). The CDR3 loop spans 17 amino acids. V gave up 3 bases and J gave up 2 bases; unmatched junction bases: 8. CDR3 loop: CASSIRPGQGGNQPQHF. CDR3 DNA sequence: TGTGCCAGTAGTATCAGACCGGGACAGGGCGGCAATCAGCCCCAGCATTTT.

The rearrangement uses TRBV2 and TRBJ2-7; the match to TRBD1 covers 8 bases. Germline V gene data show CDR1 as SNHLY and CDR2 as FYNNEI. The V and J ends lost 6 bases and 4 bases, in that order; junction bases with no gene match: 11. CDR3 length: 15 residues. The CDR3 sequence is CASSEDRAQTYEQYF. CDR3 bases: TGTGCCAGCAGCGAGGACAGGGCCCAAACTTACGAGCAGTACTTC.